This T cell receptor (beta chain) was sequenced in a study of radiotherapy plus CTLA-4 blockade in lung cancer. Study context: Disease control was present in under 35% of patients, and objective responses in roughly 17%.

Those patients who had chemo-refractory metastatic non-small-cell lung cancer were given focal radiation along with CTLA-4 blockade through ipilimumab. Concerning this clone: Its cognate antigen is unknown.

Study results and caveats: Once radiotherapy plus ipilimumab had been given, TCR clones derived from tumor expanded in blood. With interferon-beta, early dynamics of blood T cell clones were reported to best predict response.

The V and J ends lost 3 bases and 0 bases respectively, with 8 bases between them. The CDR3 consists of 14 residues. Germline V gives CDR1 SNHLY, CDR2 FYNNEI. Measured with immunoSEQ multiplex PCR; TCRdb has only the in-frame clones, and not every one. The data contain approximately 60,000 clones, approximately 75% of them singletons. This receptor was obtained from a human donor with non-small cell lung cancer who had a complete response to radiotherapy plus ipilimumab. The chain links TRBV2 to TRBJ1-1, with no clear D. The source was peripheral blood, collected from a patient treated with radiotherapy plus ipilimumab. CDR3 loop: CASSDLVMNTEAFF. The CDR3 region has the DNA TGTGCCAGCAGTGATCTGGTAATGAACACTGAAGCTTTCTTT.